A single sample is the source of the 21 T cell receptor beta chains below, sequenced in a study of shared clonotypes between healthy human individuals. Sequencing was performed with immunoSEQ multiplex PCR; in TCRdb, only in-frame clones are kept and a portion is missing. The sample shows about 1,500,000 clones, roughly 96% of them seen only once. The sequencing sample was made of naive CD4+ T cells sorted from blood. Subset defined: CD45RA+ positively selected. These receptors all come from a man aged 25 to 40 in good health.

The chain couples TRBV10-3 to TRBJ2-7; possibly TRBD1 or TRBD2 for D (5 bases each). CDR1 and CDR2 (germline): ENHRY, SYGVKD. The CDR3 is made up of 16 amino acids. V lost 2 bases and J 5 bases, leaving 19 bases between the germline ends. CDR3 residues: CAISERVGEWVHEQYF. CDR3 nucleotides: TGTGCCATCAGTGAGCGAGTGGGGGAGTGGGTACACGAGCAGTACTTC.

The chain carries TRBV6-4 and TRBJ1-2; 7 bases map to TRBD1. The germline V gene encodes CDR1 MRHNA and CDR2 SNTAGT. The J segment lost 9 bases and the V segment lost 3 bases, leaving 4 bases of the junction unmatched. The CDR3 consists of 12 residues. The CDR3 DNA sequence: TGTGCCAGCAGTGAAGGGGGCATACGCTACACCTTC. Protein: CASSEGGIRYTF.

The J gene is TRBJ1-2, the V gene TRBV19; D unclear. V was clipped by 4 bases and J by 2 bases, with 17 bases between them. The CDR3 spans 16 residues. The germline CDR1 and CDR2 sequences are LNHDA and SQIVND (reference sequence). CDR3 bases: TGTGCCAGTAGTACTCCACATTCCCCTGGAAACTATGGCTACACCTTC. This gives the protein CASSTPHSPGNYGYTF.

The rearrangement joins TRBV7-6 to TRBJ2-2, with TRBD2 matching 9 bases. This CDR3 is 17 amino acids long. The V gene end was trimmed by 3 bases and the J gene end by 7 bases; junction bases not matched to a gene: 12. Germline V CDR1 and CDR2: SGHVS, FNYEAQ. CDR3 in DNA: TGTGCCAGCAGCTTCCTTTTGGGAGCGGGAGGTTTCGGGGAGCTGTTTTTT. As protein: CASSFLLGAGGFGELFF.

In nucleotides, the CDR3 is TGTGCCAGTAGTAAACTCGGGACAAAGCGAGAGACCCAGTACTTC. Protein sequence: CASSKLGTKRETQYF. The V and J genes are TRBV19 and TRBJ2-5; a weak D match, TRBD1 (6 bases). The CDR3 spans 15 residues. Germline V gives CDR1 LNHDA, CDR2 SQIVND (reference sequence). V was shortened by 4 bases and J by 4 bases, with 16 bases between the two germline ends.

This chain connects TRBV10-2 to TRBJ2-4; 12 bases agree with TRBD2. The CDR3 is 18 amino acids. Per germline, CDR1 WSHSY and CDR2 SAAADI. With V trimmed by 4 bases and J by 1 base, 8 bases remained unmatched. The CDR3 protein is CASSGLAGVSPAKNIQYF. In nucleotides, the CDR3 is TGCGCCAGCAGTGGACTAGCGGGAGTCTCGCCGGCCAAAAACATTCAGTACTTC.

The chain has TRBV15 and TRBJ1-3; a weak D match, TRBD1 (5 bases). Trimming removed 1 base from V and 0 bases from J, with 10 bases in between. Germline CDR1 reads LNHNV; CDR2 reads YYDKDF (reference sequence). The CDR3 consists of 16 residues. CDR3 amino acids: CATSRAGQNSGNTIYF. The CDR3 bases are TGTGCCACCAGCAGAGCGGGGCAAAACTCTGGAAACACCATATATTTT.

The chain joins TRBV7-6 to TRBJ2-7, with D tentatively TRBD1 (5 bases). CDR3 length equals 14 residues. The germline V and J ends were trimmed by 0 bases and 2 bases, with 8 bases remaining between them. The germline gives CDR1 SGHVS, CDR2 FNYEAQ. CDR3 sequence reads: CASSLAVTAYEQYF. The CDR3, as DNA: TGTGCCAGCAGCTTAGCCGTGACAGCCTACGAGCAGTACTTC. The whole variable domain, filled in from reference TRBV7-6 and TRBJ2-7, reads GAGVSQSPRYKVTKRGQDVALRCDPISGHVSLYWYRQALGQGPEFLTYFNYEAQQDKSGLPNDRFSAERPEGSISTLTIQRTEQRDSAMYRCASSLAVTAYEQYFGPGTRLTVT.

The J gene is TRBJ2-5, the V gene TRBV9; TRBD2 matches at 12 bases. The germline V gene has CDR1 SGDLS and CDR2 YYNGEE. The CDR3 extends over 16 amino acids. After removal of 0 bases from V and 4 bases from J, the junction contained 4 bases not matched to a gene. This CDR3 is CASSVASGRAGETQYF. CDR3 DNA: TGTGCCAGCAGCGTAGCTAGCGGGAGGGCCGGAGAGACCCAGTACTTC.

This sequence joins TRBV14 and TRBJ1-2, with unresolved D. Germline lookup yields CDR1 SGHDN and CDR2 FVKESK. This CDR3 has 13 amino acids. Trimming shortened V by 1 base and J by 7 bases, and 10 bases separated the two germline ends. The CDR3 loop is CASSQGTFGGYTF. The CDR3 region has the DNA TGTGCCAGCAGCCAAGGTACTTTCGGTGGCTACACCTTC.

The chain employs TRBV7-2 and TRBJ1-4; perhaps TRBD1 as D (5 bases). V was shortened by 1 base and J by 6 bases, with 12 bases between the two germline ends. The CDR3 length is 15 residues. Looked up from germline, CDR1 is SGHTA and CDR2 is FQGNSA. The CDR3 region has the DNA TGTGCCAGCAGCTTAGGCGGGGGGAGGCATGAAAAACTGTTTTTT. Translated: CASSLGGGRHEKLFF.

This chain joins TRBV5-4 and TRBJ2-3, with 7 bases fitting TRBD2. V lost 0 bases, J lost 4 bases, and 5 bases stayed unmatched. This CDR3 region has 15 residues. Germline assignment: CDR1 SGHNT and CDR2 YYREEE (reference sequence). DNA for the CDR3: TGTGCCAGCAGCTTGGGAGCGGGATTTTCAGATACGCAGTATTTT. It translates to CASSLGAGFSDTQYF.

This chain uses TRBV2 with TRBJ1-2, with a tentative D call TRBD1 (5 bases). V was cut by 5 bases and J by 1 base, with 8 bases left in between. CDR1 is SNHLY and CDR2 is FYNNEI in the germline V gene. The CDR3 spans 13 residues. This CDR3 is CASSSGINYGYTF. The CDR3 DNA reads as TGTGCCAGCAGTTCAGGGATTAACTATGGCTACACCTTC.

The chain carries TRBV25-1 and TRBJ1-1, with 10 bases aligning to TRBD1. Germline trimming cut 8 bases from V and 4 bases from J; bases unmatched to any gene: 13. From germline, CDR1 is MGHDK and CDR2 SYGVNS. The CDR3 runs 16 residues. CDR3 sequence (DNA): TGTGCCAGCTCTCAGAGGACAGGGGGGACGGGCACTGAAGCTTTCTTT. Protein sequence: CASSQRTGGTGTEAFF.

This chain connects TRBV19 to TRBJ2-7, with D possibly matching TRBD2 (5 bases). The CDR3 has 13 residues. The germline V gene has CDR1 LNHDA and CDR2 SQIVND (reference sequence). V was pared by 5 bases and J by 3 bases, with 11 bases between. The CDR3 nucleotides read TGTGCCAGTAGTCAAAGCGGAGTCTACGAGCAGTACTTC. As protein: CASSQSGVYEQYF.

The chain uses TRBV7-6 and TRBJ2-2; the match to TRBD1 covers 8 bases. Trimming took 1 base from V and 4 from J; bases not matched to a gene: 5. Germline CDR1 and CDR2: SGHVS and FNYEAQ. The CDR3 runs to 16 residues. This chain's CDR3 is CASSLVSQGGTGELFF. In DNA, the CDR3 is TGTGCCAGCAGCTTAGTATCACAGGGGGGCACCGGGGAGCTGTTTTTT.

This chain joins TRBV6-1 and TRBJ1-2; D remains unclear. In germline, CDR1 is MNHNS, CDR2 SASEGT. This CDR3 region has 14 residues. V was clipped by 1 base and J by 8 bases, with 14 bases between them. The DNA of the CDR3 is TGTGCCAGCAGTGAAGTCTTTAGGGTGGCCGGCTACACCTTC. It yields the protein CASSEVFRVAGYTF.

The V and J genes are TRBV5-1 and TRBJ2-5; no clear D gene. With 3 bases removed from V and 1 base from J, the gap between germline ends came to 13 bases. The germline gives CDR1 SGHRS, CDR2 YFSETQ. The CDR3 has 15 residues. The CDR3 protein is CASSSRTVFQETQYF. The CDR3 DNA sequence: TGCGCCAGCAGCTCAAGGACGGTCTTCCAAGAGACCCAGTACTTC.

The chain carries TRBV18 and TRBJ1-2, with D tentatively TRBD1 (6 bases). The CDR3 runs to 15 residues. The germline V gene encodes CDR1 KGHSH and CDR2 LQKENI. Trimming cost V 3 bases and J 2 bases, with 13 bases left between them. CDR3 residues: CASSPSGRGNYGYTF. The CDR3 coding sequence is TGTGCCAGCTCACCGTCGGGCAGGGGAAACTATGGCTACACCTTC.

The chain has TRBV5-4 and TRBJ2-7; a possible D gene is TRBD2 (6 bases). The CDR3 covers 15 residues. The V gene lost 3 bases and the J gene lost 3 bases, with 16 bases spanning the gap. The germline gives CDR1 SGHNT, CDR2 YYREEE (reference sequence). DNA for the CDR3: TGTGCCAGCAGCTCCGGGGCAGGGAGGCGCTACGAGCAGTACTTC. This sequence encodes CASSSGAGRRYEQYF.

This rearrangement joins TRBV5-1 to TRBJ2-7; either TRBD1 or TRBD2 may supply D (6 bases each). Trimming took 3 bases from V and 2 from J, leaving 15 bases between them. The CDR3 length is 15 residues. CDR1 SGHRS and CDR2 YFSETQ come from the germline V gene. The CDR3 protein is CASSSRGRNTYEQYF. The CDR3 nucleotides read TGCGCCAGCAGCTCGAGGGGGAGGAATACCTACGAGCAGTACTTC. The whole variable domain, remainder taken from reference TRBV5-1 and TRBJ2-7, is KAGVTQTPRYLIKTRGQQVTLSCSPISGHRSVSWYQQTPGQGLQFLFEYFSETQRNKGNFPGRFSGRQFSNSRSEMNVSTLELGDSALYLCASSSRGRNTYEQYFGPGTRLTVT.